This T cell receptor beta chain was found in a study of cytomegalovirus exposure and HLA in healthy donors (dated by TCRdb to the late 2010s). The study in broad terms: An earlier analysis of several hundred of the donors reported about 250 Gb of sequence data and 117 million unique TCR beta sequences from around 200 million T cells. An early release that covered about 600 HLA-typed donors contained about 300 gigabases of sequencing data and tens of millions of unique TCR sequences. Of the 398 genotyped donors, 65% to 90% were placed in the genetic ancestry cluster associated with self-reported Caucasian donors. The study was designed to test whether signatures of past pathogen exposure could be identified by cataloging public T cell receptors. Using immunosequencing, the study profiled T cell repertoires from about 650 subjects and related those repertoires to cytomegalovirus serostatus. In addition to the first cohort of about 650 subjects, a separate validation cohort of approximately 110 different subjects was used. The study combined high-throughput TCR immunosequencing, statistical association of individual TCRs with disease status, and machine learning to predict cytomegalovirus infection status. A later analysis re-examined previously published TCR beta repertoires from 600 to 700 donors and added high-resolution HLA genotyping to investigate patterns of TCR occurrence. In the later analysis, no new phenotypic data were used to find candidate immune exposures; instead, reliance was placed on TCR beta sequences and their occurrence across donors. An earlier analysis of approximately 500 of the donors applied high-throughput TCR beta sequencing to assess whether each TCR beta V gene segment acted as functional or pseudogenic. Alongside the repertoire data, information on donor age, sex, ethnicity and CMV serostatus was compiled. Genome-wide SNP genotypes for about three fifths of the roughly 670 donors were used in a later genetic analysis, which treated that subset as a discovery cohort. Every discovery cohort repertoire had been produced on one sequencing platform. HLA typing covered class I and class II loci at four-digit resolution. The number of donors typed differed by locus, with about 629-640 for A, B, C, DRB1 and DQB1, around 560 for DQA1, about 610 for DPA1, and 472 for DPB1. Because of strong linkage in the cohort, a few DR-DQ haplotypes were treated as single units for association and clustering. Across 300 to 500 genotyped donors of the cohort, an average of about 240,000 unique TCR beta nucleotide sequences per donor were sequenced, and roughly a sixth of those sequences were non-productive. Points the paper makes about the study in general: Most CMV-associated TCR beta chains appeared to be HLA-restricted in a later analysis, and the HLA associations seemed to be driven largely by CMV exposure. A later analysis found that TCR association rates varied across HLA loci, with DRB1 alleles showing the most associated TCRs and HLA-C alleles the fewest. In an earlier analysis of some 500 of the donors, most TCR beta V segments appeared in productive rearrangements about 87% or about 30% of the time, broadly matching IMGT annotations. HLA typing was unavailable for some donors at each locus, so association tests used only the typed subset. In a later analysis, HLA-associated TCR beta chains showed more clonal expansion and lower generation probabilities than non-associated chains that were equally common. Because counts were too low, roughly 18 rarely observed V segments, including chromosome 9 orphons, were left out of the earlier analysis of several hundred of the donors. A later analysis associated around 16,000 TCR beta sequences with specific HLA alleles at a false discovery rate of 0.05. According to a later analysis, parvovirus B19, influenza, CMV and Epstein-Barr virus appeared linked to several top co-occurrence clusters. A group of highly shared sequence variants was considered likely to be a technical artifact of the sequencing pipeline. In the study, approximately 150 TCR beta chains were listed as associated with cytomegalovirus. In a later genetic analysis, a missense DCLRE1C variant was associated with V-gene and J-gene trimming of TCR beta chains, and the association was replicated in an independent cohort. A few of the identified cytomegalovirus-associated TCR beta chains were confirmed in vitro to be specific for cytomegalovirus antigens. Compared with the 666-donor mean, donors in an Asian-associated ancestry cluster had fewer N-insertions in productive TCRs, according to a later genetic analysis. Some IMGT-functional V segments, including TRBV6-2 and TRBV6-3, could not be distinguished by the 87-base-pair reads and were therefore excluded. Linkage disequilibrium might explain the correlated functional status among segregating V segments, but an unknown experimental factor could not be excluded. While some public TCRs were present in many individuals, most TCR sequences turned up only very rarely across donors. CMV serostatus was the only immune exposure information available for the cohort. In this cohort, only TCR beta chains were sequenced, and detectable features were limited by the absence of alpha or paired-chain data. Strong co-occurrence of HLA alleles, especially DR and DQ, made assigning TCR associations to individual alleles difficult. The presence/absence analyses assumed that sequencing depth was roughly uniform across donors, and that assumption may not be true. The classifier was reported to diagnose cytomegalovirus status with high specificity and sensitivity in both the original cohort and the validation cohort. The authors suggested that the approach could potentially be generalized to other disease states and immunological phenotypes. A further reported finding was that TCR beta sequences accurately predicted the HLA-A and HLA-B alleles for most subjects in the first cohort.

This clone was counted only a few times. Its binding antigen is unknown. Base qualities are not at hand, and no much larger clone is one base apart. The cohort comprised around 690 healthy bone marrow donors. Cohort members were all nominally healthy when sampled, although unrecorded immune exposures were likely present. The donor tested CMV seronegative and was one of the 352 seronegative cohort members. Each donor provided a peripheral blood sample, and peripheral blood mononuclear cells were used for TCR beta sequencing. Genomic DNA was extracted from the blood cell samples with the Qiagen DNeasy Blood Extraction Kit. The method was the immunoSEQ multiplex PCR assay. For the multiplex PCR, a mixture combining 60 forward primers for TCR Vbeta segments and 13 reverse primers for TCR Jbeta segments was used. The CDR3 region of rearranged TCR beta genes was amplified from genomic DNA by a multiplex PCR assay. On the Illumina HiSeq System, the amplified TCR beta libraries were sequenced as 87-base-pair reads. In the paper's pipeline: Across the roughly 640 repertoires, a later analysis counted tens of millions of unique TCR beta chains, 8.5 million to 12 million of which were shared by at least two donors. A nearest-neighbor algorithm error-corrected the raw reads and collapsed the reads into unique sequences, merging closely related sequences to remove PCR and sequencing errors. Alignment of CDR3 sequences to IMGT reference sequences was used to assign V, D and J gene segments. For a sequence to be retained, a match of at least six nucleotides was required to both a V gene segment and a J gene segment. A rearrangement was called productive if the CDR3 had no stop codons and remained in frame with V and J, and every other rearrangement was called non-productive. CDR3 was defined by IMGT convention, running from the second conserved V-encoded cysteine to the conserved J-encoded phenylalanine. The earlier analysis of 500 to 600 of the donors excluded sequences that lacked an unambiguous match to a single V gene segment. An earlier analysis of approximately 590 of the donors called V segments functional above 56.7% productive rearrangements and segregating when the between-donor standard deviation exceeded 5%. To diagnose cytomegalovirus status from the catalog of TCR beta chain sequences, a statistical classification framework was built. V and J gene assignment, in a later analysis, came from comparing TCR nucleotide sequences with IMGT/GENE-DB human TR gene sequences. In a later analysis, CDR3 sequences and most-parsimonious VDJ recombination scenarios were assigned using the TCRdist pipeline. In a later analysis, each TCR beta chain was defined by its CDR3 amino acid sequence together with its V-gene family, and reads lacking a unique V-gene family were excluded. As a way to deal with suspected cross-contamination and a sequencing artifact, a later analysis dropped 450 to 600 nucleotide sequences that were highly shared and had low generation probability. In a later analysis, a clonal expansion index for each public chain was calculated from normalized within-repertoire ranks of inferred template counts. In a later analysis, generation probabilities were computed with a VDJ recombination model fitted to out-of-frame rearrangements, and the resulting probabilities were checked against IGoR. In a later analysis, TCR-TCR, TCR-HLA and TCR-CMV co-occurrence was scored with hypergeometric tests, and a repertoire-size bias correction was applied to TCR pairs. To estimate false discovery rates, a later analysis permuted the HLA or CMV assignments 20 times. In a later analysis, co-occurring TCRs were grouped with DBSCAN, and TCRdist sequence similarity was added when clustering was performed within HLA-allele-positive subsets. Co-occurrence clustering excluded repertoires with fewer than 30,000 or more than 120,000 public chains, plus five with anomalous nucleotide sharing. TCRdb provides this immuneACCESS table in a form limited to in-frame rearrangements. Some clones are lacking; in checked studies, under half of them reflect an unresolved V gene, and why the rest are absent is not known. V and J calls and clone size follow that table, whereas D and trimming were derived from the DNA. Here the sample has 80,000 to 100,000 clones; approximately 73% occur a single time. The ten largest clones represent roughly 3.5% of the sample.

CDR1 SEHNR and CDR2 FQNEAQ were looked up in the germline V gene (reference sequence). From the cysteine up to the phenylalanine, the CDR3 has a length of 15 residues. Only the CDR3 region is kept as DNA, spanning 45 bases read in frame from base 1. At the junction V is shortened by 6 bases and J by 2 bases; bases outside the gene matches: 3. This clonotype was sampled from a man in his forties in good health and CMV-seronegative. Sequenced sample: PBMCs. The rearrangement combines TRBV7-9 with TRBJ2-5; TRBD2 lines up with 13 middle nucleotides. The sequenced DNA: TGTGCCAGCAGTAGGACTAGCGGGGGACAAGAGACCCAGTACTTC. It is translated as CASSRTSGGQETQYF.